This T cell receptor delta chain was observed in a study of γδ T cells in repeated Plasmodium falciparum infection. On the study more broadly: Donors were malaria-exposed Malian children or age- and gender-matched Australian children. The study, taken as a whole, reports: Many TCRgamma sequences overlapped between individuals in stable Vgamma9/Vdelta2+ repertoires.

The germline V gene encodes CDR1 TSWWSYY and CDR2 QGS. The CDR3 is made up of 20 amino acids. V gave up 0 bases and J gave up 0 bases; unmatched junction bases: 15. On this clone itself: Antigen unknown. TCRdb's entry gives the protein of a much larger clone, which mismatches this DNA's translation at residue 13, likely from a read error; the protein reported here is translated from the DNA.

Both TRG and TRD chains were sequenced from each sorted sample. TCRdb fed the multiplex PCR reads into CATT to redo clone calling. This table has around 82,000 delta-chain clones, over 1.1% appearing once. Flow sorting of PBMC yielded separate Vgamma9/Vdelta2+ and Vdelta2-negative gammadelta T cell populations for bulk repertoire analysis. The source material was gamma-delta T cells from blood. The genes are TRDV1 and TRDJ1; 8 nucleotides match TRDD3. The J gene, absent from TCRdb, was called here by matching the DNA to germline. This clonotype was obtained from a pool of human donors (malaria-infected and uninfected, not separated). CDR3 loop: CALGELVLHYWGAYTDKLIF. The DNA of the CDR3 is TGTGCTCTTGGGGAACTAGTCCTACATTACTGGGGGGCGTACACCGATAAACTCATCTTT.